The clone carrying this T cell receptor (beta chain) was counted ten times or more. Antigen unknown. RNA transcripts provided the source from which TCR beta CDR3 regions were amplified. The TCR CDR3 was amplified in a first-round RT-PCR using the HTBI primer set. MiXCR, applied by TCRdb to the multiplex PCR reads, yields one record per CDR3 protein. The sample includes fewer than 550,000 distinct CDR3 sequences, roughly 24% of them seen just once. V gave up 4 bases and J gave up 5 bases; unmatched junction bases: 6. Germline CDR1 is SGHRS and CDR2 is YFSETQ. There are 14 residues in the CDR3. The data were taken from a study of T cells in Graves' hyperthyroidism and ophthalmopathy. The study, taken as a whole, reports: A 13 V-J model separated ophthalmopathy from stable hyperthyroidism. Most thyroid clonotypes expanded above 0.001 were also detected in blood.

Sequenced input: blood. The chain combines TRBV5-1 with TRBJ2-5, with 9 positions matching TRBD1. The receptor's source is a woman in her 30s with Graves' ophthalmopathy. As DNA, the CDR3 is TGCGCCAGCAGCCCGGATGACAGGGGGGAGACCCAGTACTTC. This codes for CASSPDDRGETQYF. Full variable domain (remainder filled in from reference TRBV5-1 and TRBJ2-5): KAGVTQTPRYLIKTRGQQVTLSCSPISGHRSVSWYQQTPGQGLQFLFEYFSETQRNKGNFPGRFSGRQFSNSRSEMNVSTLELGDSALYLCASSPDDRGETQYFGPGTRLLVL.